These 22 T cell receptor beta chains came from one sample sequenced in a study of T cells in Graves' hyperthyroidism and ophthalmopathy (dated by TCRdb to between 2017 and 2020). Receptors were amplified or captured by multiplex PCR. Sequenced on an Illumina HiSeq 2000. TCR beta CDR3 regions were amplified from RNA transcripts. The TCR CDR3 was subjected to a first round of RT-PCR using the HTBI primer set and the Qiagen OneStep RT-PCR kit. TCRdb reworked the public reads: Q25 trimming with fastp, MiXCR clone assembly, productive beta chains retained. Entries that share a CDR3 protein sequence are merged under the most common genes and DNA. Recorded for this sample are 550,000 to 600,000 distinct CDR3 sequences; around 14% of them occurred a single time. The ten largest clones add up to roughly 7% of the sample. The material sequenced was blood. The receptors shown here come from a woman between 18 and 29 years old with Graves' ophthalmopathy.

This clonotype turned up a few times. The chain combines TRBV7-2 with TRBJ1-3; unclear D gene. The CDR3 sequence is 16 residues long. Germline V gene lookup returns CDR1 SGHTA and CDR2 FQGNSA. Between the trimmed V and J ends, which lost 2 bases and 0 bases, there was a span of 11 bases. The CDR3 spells CASSLTDGISGNTIYF. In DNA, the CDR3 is TGTGCCAGCAGCTTAACGGACGGAATCTCTGGAAACACCATATATTTT.

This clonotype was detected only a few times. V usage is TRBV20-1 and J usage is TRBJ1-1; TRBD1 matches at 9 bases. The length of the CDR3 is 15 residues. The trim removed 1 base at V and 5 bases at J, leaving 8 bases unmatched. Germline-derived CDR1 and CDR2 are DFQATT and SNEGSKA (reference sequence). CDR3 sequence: CSARAGDRVGTEAFF. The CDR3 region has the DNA TGCAGTGCTAGAGCCGGGGACAGGGTGGGTACTGAAGCTTTCTTT.

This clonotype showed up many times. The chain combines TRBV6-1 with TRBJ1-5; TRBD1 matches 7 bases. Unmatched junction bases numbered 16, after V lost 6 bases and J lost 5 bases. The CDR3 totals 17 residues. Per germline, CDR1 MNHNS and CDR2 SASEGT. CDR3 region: CASRPDRESRGDQPQHF. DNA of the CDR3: TGTGCCAGCAGACCAGACAGGGAATCTCGGGGTGATCAGCCCCAGCATTTT.

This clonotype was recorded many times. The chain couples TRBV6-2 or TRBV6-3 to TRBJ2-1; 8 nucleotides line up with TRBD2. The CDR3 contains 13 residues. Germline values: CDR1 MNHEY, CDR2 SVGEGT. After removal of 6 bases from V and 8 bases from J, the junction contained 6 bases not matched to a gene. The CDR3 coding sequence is TGTGCCAGCAGGGTAGCGGGACTCCATGAGCAGTTCTTC. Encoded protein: CASRVAGLHEQFF.

The CDR3 DNA reads as TGTGCCAGTAGTAAACGACAGGGACGAGGCACCGGGGAGCTGTTTTTT. Protein: CASSKRQGRGTGELFF. V is TRBV19 and J is TRBJ2-2, with 7 bases aligning to TRBD1. In germline, CDR1 is LNHDA, CDR2 SQIVND (reference sequence). J lost 4 bases, V lost 4 bases, and 9 bases had no gene match. The CDR3 totals 16 residues.

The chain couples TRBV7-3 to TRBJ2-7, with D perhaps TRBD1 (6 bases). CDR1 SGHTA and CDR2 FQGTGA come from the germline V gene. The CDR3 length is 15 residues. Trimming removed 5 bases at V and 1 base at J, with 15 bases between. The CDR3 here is CASSPGHSSSYEQYF. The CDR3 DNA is TGTGCCAGCAGCCCGGGACATAGCTCTTCCTACGAGCAGTACTTC.

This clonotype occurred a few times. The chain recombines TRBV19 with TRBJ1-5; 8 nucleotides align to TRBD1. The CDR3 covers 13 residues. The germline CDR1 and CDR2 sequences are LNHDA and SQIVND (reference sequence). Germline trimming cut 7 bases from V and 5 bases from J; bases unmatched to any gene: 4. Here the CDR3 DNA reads TGTGCCAGTACGGACAGGGTGGATCAGCCCCAGCATTTT. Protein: CASTDRVDQPQHF. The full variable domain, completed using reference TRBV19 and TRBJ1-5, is DGGITQSPKYLFRKEGQNVTLSCEQNLNHDAMYWYRQDPGQGLRLIYYSQIVNDFQKGDIAEGYSVSREKKESFPLTVTSAQKNPTAFYLCASTDRVDQPQHFGDGTRLSIL.

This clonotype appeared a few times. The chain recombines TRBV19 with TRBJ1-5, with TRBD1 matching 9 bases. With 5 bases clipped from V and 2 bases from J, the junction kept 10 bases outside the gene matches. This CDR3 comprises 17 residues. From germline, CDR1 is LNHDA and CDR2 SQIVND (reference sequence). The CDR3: CASSPRTGAMGNQPQHF. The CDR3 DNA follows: TGTGCCAGTAGTCCCCGGACAGGGGCCATGGGCAATCAGCCCCAGCATTTT.

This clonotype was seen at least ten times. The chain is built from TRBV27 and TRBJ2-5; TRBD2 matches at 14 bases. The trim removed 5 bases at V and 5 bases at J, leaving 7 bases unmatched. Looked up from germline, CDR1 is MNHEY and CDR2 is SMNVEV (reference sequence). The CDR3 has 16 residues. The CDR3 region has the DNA TGTGCCAGCAGTCCCGGGACTAGCGGGAGCCGGGAGACCCAGTACTTC. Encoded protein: CASSPGTSGSRETQYF.

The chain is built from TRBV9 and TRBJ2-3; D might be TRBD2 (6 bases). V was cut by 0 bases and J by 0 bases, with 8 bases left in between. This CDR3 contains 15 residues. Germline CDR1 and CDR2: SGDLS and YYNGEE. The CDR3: CASSVGDFSTDTQYF. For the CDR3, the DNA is TGTGCCAGCAGCGTAGGGGACTTTAGCACAGATACGCAGTATTTT.

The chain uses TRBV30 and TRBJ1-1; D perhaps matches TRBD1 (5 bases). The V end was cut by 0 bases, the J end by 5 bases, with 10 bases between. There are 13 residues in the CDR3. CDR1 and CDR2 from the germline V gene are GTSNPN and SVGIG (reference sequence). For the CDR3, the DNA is TGTGCCTGGAGTGTGGGACCCTCAACTGAAGCTTTCTTT. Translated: CAWSVGPSTEAFF.

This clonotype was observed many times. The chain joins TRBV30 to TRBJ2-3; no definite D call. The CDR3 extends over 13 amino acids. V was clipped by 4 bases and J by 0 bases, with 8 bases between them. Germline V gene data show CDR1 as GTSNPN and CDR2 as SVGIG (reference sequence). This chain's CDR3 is CAWKWPSTDTQYF. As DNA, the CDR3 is TGTGCCTGGAAGTGGCCTAGCACAGATACGCAGTATTTT.

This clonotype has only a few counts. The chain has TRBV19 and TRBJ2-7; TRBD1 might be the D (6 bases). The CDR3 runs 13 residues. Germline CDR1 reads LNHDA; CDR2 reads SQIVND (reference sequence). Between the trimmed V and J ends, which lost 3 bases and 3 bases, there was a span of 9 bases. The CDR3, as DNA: TGTGCCAGTAGTATGCTAGGGGGCTACGAGCAGTACTTC. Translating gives CASSMLGGYEQYF.

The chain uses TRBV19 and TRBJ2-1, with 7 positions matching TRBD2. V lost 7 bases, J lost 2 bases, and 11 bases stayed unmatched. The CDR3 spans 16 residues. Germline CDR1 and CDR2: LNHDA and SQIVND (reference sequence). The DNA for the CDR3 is TGTGCCAGTAACCCGAGAGCGGGAAACACCTACAATGAGCAGTTCTTC. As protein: CASNPRAGNTYNEQFF.

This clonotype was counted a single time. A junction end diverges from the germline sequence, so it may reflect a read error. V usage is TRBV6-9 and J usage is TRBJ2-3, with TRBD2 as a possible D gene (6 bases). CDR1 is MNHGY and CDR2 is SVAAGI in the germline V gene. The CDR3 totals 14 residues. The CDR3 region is CASSYRTTTNTQYF. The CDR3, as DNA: TGTGCCAGCAGTTACAGGACTACCACAAATACGCAGTATTTT.

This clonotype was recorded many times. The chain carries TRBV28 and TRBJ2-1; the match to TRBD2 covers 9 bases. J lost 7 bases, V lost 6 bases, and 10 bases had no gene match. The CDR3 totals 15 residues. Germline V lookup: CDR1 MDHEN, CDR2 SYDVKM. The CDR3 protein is CASRRTGGRANEQFF. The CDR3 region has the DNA TGTGCCAGCAGACGGACTGGCGGGAGGGCTAATGAGCAGTTCTTC.

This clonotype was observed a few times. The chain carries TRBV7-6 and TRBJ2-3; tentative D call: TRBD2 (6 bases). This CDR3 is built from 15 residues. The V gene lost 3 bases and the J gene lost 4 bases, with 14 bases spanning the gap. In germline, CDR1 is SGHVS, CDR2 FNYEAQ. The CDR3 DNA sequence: TGTGCCAGCAGCTTGGGGGGAGGCGTGGCAGATACGCAGTATTTT. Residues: CASSLGGGVADTQYF.

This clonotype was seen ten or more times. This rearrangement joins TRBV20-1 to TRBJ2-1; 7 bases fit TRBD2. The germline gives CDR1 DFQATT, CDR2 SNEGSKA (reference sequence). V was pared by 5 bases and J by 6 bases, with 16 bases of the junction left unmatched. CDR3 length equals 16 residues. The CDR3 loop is CSAGAVGLAAGNEQFF. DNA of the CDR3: TGCAGTGCTGGCGCGGTGGGGCTAGCGGCGGGCAATGAGCAGTTCTTC.

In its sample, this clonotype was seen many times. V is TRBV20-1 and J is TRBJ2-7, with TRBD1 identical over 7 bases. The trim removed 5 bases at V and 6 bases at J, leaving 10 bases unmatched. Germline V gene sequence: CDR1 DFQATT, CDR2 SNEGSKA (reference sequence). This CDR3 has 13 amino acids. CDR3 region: CSAPGDRVPEQYF. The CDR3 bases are TGCAGTGCTCCCGGCGACAGGGTCCCCGAGCAGTACTTC.

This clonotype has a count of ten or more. Written as DNA, the CDR3 is TGTGCCATCAGTGAGTCCTTAATCCAAGAGACCCAGTACTTC. The encoded protein is CAISESLIQETQYF. The chain couples TRBV10-3 to TRBJ2-5; D gene unclear. With 0 bases removed from V and 1 base from J, the gap between germline ends came to 6 bases. This CDR3 contains 14 residues. Looked up from germline, CDR1 is ENHRY and CDR2 is SYGVKD.

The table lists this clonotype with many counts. This CDR3 is CASSPSGPGELFF. CDR3 DNA: TGTGCCAGCAGCCCGAGCGGTCCGGGGGAGCTGTTTTTT. The V call is TRBV13, the J call TRBJ2-2, with D tentatively TRBD2 (5 bases). Germline V gene data show CDR1 as PRHDT and CDR2 as FYEKMQ (reference sequence). The V and J ends lost 5 bases and 8 bases respectively, with 12 bases between them. The CDR3 contains 13 residues.

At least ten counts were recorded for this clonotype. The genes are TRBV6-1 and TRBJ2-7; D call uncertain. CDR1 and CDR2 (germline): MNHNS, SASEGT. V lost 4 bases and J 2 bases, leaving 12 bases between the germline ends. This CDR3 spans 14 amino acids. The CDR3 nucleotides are TGTGCCAGCAGTGTCACCGGGCCAGCCTACGAGCAGTACTTC. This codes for CASSVTGPAYEQYF.